The 15 T cell receptor beta chains below all came from one sample that was sequenced in a study of T cells in localized non-small cell lung cancer. The method was immunoSEQ multiplex PCR; TCRdb's version includes in-frame clones alone and lacks a portion of them. Of some 22,000 clones listed, roughly 84% are singletons. This sample comprised peripheral blood, obtained before any cancer treatment. These receptor sequences come from a man aged 40 to 75 with stage I lung adenocarcinoma.

V is TRBV28 and J is TRBJ1-1; possible D gene TRBD1, 6 bases. Trimming shortened V by 5 bases and J by 7 bases, and 14 bases separated the two germline ends. Germline V gene sequence: CDR1 MDHEN, CDR2 SYDVKM. The CDR3 is 13 amino acids. The CDR3 region has the DNA TGTGCCAGCAGTCAACACAGGGCCGGTGAAGCTTTCTTT. It specifies CASSQHRAGEAFF.

This clone has only a few counts. The V and J genes are TRBV6-1 and TRBJ1-5; a possible D gene is TRBD1 (5 bases). V was clipped by 3 bases and J by 7 bases, with 13 bases between them. Germline V CDR1 and CDR2: MNHNS, SASEGT. This CDR3 comprises 14 residues. The CDR3 protein is CASSDGGGVQPQHF. In DNA, the CDR3 is TGTGCCAGCAGTGATGGGGGGGGTGTCCAGCCCCAGCATTTT.

The genes are TRBV5-1 and TRBJ2-1; 8 bases match TRBD2. This CDR3 spans 15 amino acids. Germline V gene lookup returns CDR1 SGHRS and CDR2 YFSETQ. With V trimmed by 0 bases and J by 5 bases, 4 bases remained unmatched. CDR3 in amino acids: CASSLGGRTDNEQFF. The CDR3, as DNA: TGCGCCAGCAGCTTGGGCGGGAGGACCGACAATGAGCAGTTCTTC.

The chain couples TRBV18 to TRBJ2-1; D is undetermined. This CDR3 contains 13 residues. The germline gives CDR1 KGHSH, CDR2 LQKENI. Trimming shortened V by 3 bases and J by 4 bases, and 7 bases separated the two germline ends. The CDR3 DNA sequence: TGTGCCAGCTCACCCCCGGCTTACAATGAGCAGTTCTTC. This gives the protein CASSPPAYNEQFF. Using reference TRBV18 and TRBJ2-1 for the parts outside the CDR3, the full variable domain is NAGVMQNPRHLVRRRGQEARLRCSPMKGHSHVYWYRQLPEEGLKFMVYLQKENIIDESGMPKERFSAEFPKEGPSILRIQQVVRGDSAAYFCASSPPAYNEQFFGPGTRLTVL.

The chain carries TRBV29-1 and TRBJ2-1, with D uncertain. The V gene's germline CDR1 is SQVTM and CDR2 ANQGSEA. CDR3 length: 11 residues. Deletions cut 7 bases from V and 10 bases from J, with 14 bases between. The CDR3 sequence: CSAWRSEEQFF. Written as DNA, the CDR3 is TGCAGCGCCTGGCGTTCAGAAGAGCAGTTCTTC.

The chain uses TRBV7-8 and TRBJ1-5; TRBD1 might be the D (5 bases). The V gene's germline CDR1 is SGHVS and CDR2 FQNEAQ. V lost 4 bases and J lost 2, with 9 bases in between. This CDR3 has 14 amino acids. The CDR3, as DNA: TGTGCCAGCAGCTCGTGGACACGCAATCAGCCCCAGCATTTT. As protein: CASSSWTRNQPQHF.

The chain joins TRBV5-5 to TRBJ2-5; no clear D. This CDR3 has 14 residues. Trimming stripped 2 bases from V and 2 bases from J, with 10 bases between. Looked up from germline, CDR1 is SGHKS and CDR2 is YYEKEE (reference sequence). DNA of the CDR3: TGTGCCAGCAGCTTTTCCGGACCACAAGAGACCCAGTACTTC. This translates into CASSFSGPQETQYF.

In nucleotides, the CDR3 is TGTGCCAGCAGCTTGGGGGACCCGGTAGGACTGTTTTTT. Its protein is CASSLGDPVGLFF. This sequence joins TRBV5-6 and TRBJ1-4; possible D gene TRBD1, 5 bases. This CDR3 is 13 amino acids long. Germline CDR1 is SGHDT and CDR2 is YYEEEE. Trimming shortened V by 0 bases and J by 13 bases, and 13 bases separated the two germline ends.

The chain has TRBV28 and TRBJ2-1; TRBD2 is a possible D gene (7 bases). This CDR3 region has 16 residues. With 3 bases removed from V and 5 bases from J, the gap between germline ends came to 17 bases. Germline assignment: CDR1 MDHEN and CDR2 SYDVKM. DNA for the CDR3: TGTGCCAGCAGTTTCATCTACGGGGGGCAAAACAATGAGCAGTTCTTC. Residues: CASSFIYGGQNNEQFF.

The sample holds one count of this clone. The chain has TRBV29-1 and TRBJ2-7; TRBD2 aligns across 12 bases. V lost 7 bases, J lost 4 bases, and 5 bases stayed unmatched. This CDR3 comprises 13 residues. CDR1 SQVTM and CDR2 ANQGSEA come from the germline V gene. The CDR3 protein is CSASTSGGYEQYF. In DNA form, the CDR3 reads TGCAGCGCTTCGACTAGCGGGGGATACGAGCAGTACTTC.

The chain carries TRBV7-8 and TRBJ2-1; D possibly matches TRBD1 or TRBD2 (5 bases each). The V end was cut by 3 bases, the J end by 5 bases, with 14 bases between. Germline V gives CDR1 SGHVS, CDR2 FQNEAQ. This CDR3 is 15 amino acids long. This CDR3 is CASSFIGGLDNEQFF. CDR3 nucleotides: TGTGCCAGCAGCTTTATTGGGGGTCTCGACAATGAGCAGTTCTTC.

V usage is TRBV7-2 and J usage is TRBJ2-3; TRBD1 is a possible D gene (6 bases). Germline assignment: CDR1 SGHTA and CDR2 FQGNSA. The length of the CDR3 is 13 residues. Trimming left V 1 base short and J 6 bases short, with 8 bases between. This CDR3 reads CASSLGQGDTQYF. As DNA, the CDR3 is TGTGCCAGCAGCTTAGGGCAGGGGGATACGCAGTATTTT.

This chain connects TRBV9 to TRBJ2-1; 10 positions agree with TRBD2. J gave up 7 bases and V 0 bases, and 4 bases lay outside the gene matches. The CDR3 is 15 residues long. Germline V lookup: CDR1 SGDLS, CDR2 YYNGEE. The CDR3 bases are TGTGCCAGCAGCGTAGGATCAGCGGGGGGGAATGAGCAGTTCTTC. It codes for CASSVGSAGGNEQFF.

This clone was counted a single time. This rearrangement joins TRBV5-1 to TRBJ2-5; the D gene is possibly TRBD2 (6 bases). Germline CDR1 reads SGHRS; CDR2 reads YFSETQ. The CDR3 sequence is 15 residues long. Trimming pared 0 bases from V and 4 bases from J, leaving 13 bases between. The CDR3 spells CASSLAAGSGETQYF. In DNA form, the CDR3 reads TGCGCCAGCAGCTTGGCTGCGGGGAGCGGAGAGACCCAGTACTTC.

This CDR3 reads CASSLSRGANYGYTF. The CDR3 region has the DNA TGTGCCAGCAGTTTGAGTAGGGGAGCTAACTATGGCTACACCTTC. The rearrangement uses TRBV28 and TRBJ1-2; tentatively, D is TRBD1 (5 bases). With 3 bases removed from V and 0 bases from J, the gap between germline ends came to 11 bases. The CDR3 covers 15 residues. The germline V gene encodes CDR1 MDHEN and CDR2 SYDVKM.